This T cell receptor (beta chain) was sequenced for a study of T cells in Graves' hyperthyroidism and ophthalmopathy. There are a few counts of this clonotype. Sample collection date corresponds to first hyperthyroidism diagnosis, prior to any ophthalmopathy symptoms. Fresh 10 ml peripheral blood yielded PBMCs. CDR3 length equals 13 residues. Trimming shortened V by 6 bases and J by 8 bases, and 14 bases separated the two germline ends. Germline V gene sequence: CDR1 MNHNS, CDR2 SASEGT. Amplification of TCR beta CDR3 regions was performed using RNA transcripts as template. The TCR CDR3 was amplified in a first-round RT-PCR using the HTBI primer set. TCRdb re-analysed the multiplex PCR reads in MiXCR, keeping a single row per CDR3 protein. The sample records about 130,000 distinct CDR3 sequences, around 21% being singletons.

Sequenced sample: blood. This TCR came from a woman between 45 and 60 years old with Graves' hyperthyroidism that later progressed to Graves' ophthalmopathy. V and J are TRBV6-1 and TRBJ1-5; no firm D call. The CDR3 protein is CASSSDGSKPQHF. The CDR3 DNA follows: TGTGCCAGCAGCTCCGACGGGTCCAAGCCCCAGCATTTT.